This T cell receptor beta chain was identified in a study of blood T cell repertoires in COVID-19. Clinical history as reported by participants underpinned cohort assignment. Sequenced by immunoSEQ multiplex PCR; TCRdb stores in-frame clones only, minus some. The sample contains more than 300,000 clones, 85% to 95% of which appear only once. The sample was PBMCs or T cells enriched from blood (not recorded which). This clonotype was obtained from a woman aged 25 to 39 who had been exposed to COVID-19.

CDR3 DNA sequence: TGTGCCAGCAGCCAGACCGGGACTAGCGGTAATGAGCAGTTCTTC. Residues: CASSQTGTSGNEQFF. This chain links TRBV7-3 with TRBJ2-1; 11 positions agree with TRBD2. This CDR3 region has 15 residues. J was trimmed by 7 bases and V by 5 bases; bases with no gene match: 7. The germline gives CDR1 SGHTA, CDR2 FQGTGA.